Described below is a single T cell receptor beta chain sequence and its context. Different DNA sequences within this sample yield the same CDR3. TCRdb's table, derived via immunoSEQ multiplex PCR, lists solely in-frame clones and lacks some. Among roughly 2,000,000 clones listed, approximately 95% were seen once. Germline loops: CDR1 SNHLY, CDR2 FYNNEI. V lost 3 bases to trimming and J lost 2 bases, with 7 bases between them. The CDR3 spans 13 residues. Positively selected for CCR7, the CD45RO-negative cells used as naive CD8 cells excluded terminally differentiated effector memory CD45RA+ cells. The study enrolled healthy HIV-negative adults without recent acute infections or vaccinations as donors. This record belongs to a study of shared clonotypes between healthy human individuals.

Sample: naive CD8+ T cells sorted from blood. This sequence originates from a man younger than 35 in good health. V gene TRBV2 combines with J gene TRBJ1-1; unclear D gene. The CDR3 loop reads CASSDRFNTEAFF. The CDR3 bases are TGTGCCAGCAGTGACAGGTTTAACACTGAAGCTTTCTTT.